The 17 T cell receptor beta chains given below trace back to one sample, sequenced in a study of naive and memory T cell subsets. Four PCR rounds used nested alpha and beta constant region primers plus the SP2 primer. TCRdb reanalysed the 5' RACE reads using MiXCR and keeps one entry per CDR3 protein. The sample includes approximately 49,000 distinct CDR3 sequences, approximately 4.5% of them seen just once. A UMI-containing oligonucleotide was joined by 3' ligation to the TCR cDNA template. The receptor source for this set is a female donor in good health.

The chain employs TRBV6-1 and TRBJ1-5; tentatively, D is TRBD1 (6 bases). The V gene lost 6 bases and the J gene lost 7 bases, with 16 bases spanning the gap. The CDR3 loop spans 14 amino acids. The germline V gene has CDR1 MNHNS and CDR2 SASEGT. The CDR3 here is CASRDSLREQPQHF. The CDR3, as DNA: TGTGCCAGCAGGGACAGCCTAAGAGAGCAGCCCCAGCATTTT.

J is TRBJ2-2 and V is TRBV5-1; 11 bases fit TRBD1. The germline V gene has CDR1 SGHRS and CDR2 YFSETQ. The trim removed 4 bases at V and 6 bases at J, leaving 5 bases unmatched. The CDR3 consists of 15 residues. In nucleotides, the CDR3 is TGCGCCAGCAGCAGGACAGGGGGCGACGCCGGGGAGCTGTTTTTT. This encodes CASSRTGGDAGELFF.

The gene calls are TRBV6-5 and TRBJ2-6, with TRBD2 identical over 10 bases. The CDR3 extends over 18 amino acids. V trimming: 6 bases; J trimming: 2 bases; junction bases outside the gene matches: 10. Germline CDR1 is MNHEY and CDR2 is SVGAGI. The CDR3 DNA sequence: TGTGCCAGCAGATTCACTAGCGGGATGGCGGCTGGGGCCAACGTCCTGACTTTC. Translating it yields CASRFTSGMAAGANVLTF.

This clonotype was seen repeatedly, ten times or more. The CDR3 loop reads CSGDSLSYNEQFF. The CDR3 nucleotides read TGCAGCGGTGACAGTCTCTCCTACAATGAGCAGTTCTTC. This chain uses TRBV29-1 with TRBJ2-1; D is possibly TRBD1 (5 bases). V gave up 7 bases and J gave up 0 bases, with 10 bases separating them. CDR3 length equals 13 residues. Germline V CDR1 and CDR2: SQVTM, ANQGSEA.

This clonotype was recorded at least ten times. The CDR3 sequence: CASSNSHATNEKLFF. The CDR3 coding sequence is TGTGCCAGCAGTAACTCCCATGCAACTAATGAAAAACTGTTTTTT. The chain links TRBV28 to TRBJ1-4; D not certain. This CDR3 is built from 15 residues. Germline loops: CDR1 MDHEN, CDR2 SYDVKM. V lost 5 bases to trimming and J lost 0 bases, with 10 bases between them.

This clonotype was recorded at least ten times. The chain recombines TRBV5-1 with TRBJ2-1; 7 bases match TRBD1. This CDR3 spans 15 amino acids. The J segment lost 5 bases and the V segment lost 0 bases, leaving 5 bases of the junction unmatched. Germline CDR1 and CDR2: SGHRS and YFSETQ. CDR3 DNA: TGCGCCAGCAGCTTGGGCCGGGACAGCCACAATGAGCAGTTCTTC. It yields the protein CASSLGRDSHNEQFF.

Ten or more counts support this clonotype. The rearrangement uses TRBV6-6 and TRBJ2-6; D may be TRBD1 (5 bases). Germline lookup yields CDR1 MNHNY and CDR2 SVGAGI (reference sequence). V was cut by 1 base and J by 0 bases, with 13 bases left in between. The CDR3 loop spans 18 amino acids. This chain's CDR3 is CASSYFTGTISGANVLTF. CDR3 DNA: TGTGCCAGCAGTTACTTTACAGGCACCATCTCTGGGGCCAACGTCCTGACTTTC.

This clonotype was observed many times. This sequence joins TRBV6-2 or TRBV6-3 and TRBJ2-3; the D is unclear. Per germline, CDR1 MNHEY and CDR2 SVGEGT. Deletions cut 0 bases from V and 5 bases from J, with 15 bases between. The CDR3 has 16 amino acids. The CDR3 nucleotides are TGTGCCAGCAGTTACTCCCCGATTCCCTCCCGAGATACGCAGTATTTT. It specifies CASSYSPIPSRDTQYF.

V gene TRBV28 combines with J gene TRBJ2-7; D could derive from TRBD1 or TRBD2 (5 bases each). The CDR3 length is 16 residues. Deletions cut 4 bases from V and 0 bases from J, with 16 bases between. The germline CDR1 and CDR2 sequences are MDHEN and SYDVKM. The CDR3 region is CASSSYRGFTSYEQYF. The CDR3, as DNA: TGTGCCAGCAGTTCCTACCGGGGCTTTACCTCCTACGAGCAGTACTTC.

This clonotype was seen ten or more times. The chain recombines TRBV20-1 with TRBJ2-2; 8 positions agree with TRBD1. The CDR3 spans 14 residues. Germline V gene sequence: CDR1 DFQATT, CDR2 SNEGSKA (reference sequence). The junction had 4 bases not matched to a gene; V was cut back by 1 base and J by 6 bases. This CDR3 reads CSARGQGAAGELFF. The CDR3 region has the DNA TGCAGTGCTAGAGGGCAGGGGGCAGCCGGGGAGCTGTTTTTT.

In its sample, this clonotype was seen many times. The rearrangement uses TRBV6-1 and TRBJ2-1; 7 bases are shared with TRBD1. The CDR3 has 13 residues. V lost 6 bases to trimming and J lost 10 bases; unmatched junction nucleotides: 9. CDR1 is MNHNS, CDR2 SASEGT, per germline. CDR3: CASRHRGEDEQFF. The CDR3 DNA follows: TGTGCCAGCAGACACAGGGGAGAGGACGAGCAGTTCTTC.

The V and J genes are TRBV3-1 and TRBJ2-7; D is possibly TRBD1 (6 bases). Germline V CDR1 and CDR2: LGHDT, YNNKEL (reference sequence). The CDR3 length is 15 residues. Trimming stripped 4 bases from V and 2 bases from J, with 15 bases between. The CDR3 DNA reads TGTGCCAGCAGCCCACCCTCGACAGGCCCCTACGAGCAGTACTTC. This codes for CASSPPSTGPYEQYF.

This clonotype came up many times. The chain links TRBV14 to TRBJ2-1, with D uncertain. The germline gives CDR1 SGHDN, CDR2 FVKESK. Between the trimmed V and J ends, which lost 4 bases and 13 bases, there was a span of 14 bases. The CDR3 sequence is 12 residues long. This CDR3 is CASSPTPGHQFF. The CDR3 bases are TGTGCCAGCAGCCCGACACCGGGCCACCAGTTCTTC.

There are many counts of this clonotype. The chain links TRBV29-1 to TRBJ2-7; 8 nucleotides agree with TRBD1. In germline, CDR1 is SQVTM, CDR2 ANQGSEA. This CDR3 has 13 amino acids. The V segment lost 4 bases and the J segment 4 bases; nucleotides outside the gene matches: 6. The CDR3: CSVVGQGVYEQYF. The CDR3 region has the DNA TGCAGCGTTGTAGGACAGGGAGTGTACGAGCAGTACTTC.

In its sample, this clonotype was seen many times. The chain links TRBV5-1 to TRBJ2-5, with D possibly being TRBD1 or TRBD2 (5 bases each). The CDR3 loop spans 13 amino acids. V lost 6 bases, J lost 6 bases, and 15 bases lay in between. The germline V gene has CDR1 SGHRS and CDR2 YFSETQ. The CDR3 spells CASMYPGRKTQYF. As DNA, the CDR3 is TGCGCCAGCATGTACCCGGGGCGAAAGACCCAGTACTTC.

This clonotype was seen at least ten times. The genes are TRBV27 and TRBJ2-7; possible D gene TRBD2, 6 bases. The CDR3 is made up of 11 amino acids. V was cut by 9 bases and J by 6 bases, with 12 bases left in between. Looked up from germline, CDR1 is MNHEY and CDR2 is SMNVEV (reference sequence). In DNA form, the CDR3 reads TGTGCCAGTATCCTGGGGGGCGAGCAGTACTTC. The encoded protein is CASILGGEQYF.

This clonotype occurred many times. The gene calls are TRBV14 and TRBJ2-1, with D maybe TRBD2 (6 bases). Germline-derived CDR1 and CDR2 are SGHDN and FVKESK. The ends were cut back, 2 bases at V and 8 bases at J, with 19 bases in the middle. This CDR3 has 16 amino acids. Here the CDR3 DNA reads TGTGCCAGCAGCCAACGTGTCGGGAGCCCTTTCGATGAGCAGTTCTTC. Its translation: CASSQRVGSPFDEQFF.